This TCR beta chain is drawn from a study of shared clonotypes between healthy human individuals. The wider study: The donor group consisted of two women and three men, aged 18 to 49. Each donor's CD8 memory used one plate, CD8 naive two, each CD4 subset three.

Trimming stripped 1 base from V and 7 bases from J, with 7 bases between. Germline V gene sequence: CDR1 MRHNA, CDR2 SNTAGT. The CDR3 sequence is 13 residues long. It was CD45RO-negative cells, positively selected for CCR7, that made up naive CD8 cells, with terminally differentiated effector memory CD45RA+ cells excluded. Within Nashville, Tennessee resided all donors, each a Caucasian adult. Deep-level running was used for the assay. Only in-frame clones appear in the TCRdb table, and some are missing; sequencing was by immunoSEQ multiplex PCR. The data show about 2,200,000 clones, with around 93% seen just once and around 1.7% held by the top ten.

This TCR derives from a man aged 18-30 years in good health. Some clones in this sample may be carry-over from other donors' samples. What was sequenced was naive CD8+ T cells from PBMCs. J is TRBJ2-2 and V is TRBV6-4, with D unresolved. CDR3 loop: CASSDWLHGELFF. The CDR3 region has the DNA TGTGCCAGCAGTGACTGGCTCCACGGGGAGCTGTTTTTT.